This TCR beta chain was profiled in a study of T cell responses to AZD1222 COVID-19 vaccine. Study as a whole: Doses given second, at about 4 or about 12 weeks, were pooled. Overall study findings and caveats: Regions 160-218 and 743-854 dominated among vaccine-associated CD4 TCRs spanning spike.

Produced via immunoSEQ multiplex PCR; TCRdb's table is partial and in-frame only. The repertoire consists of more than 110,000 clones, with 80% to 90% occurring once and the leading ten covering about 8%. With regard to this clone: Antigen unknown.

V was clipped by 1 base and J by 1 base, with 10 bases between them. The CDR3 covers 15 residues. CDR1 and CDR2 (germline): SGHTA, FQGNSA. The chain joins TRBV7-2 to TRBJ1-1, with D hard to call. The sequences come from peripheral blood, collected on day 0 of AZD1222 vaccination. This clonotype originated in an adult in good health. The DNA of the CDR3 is TGTGCCAGCAGCTTAGTAAAGACACCGAACACTGAAGCTTTCTTT. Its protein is CASSLVKTPNTEAFF.